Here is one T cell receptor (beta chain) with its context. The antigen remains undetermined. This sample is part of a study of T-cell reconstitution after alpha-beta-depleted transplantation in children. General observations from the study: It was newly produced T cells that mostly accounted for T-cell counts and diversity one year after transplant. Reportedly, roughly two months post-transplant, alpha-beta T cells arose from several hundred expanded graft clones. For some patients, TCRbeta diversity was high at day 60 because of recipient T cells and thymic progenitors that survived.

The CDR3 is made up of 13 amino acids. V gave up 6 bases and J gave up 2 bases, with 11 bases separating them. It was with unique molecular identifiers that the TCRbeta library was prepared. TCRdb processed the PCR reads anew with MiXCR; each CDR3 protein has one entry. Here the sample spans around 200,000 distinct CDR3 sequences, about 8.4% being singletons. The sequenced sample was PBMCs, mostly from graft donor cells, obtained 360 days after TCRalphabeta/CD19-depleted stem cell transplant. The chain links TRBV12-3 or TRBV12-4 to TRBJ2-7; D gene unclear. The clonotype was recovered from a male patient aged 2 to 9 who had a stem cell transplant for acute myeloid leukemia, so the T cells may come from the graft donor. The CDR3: CASSSDIPYEQYF. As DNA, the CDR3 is TGTGCCAGCAGCTCAGACATTCCCTACGAGCAGTACTTC.